Included here is one T cell receptor (beta chain) sequence, with context. This clonotype was picked up many times. It lacks a known antigen. One base away there is no much larger clone; base qualities are not given. Taken from cysteine to phenylalanine, the CDR3 has 11 residues. The CDR3 DNA has 33 bases and is translated from base 1. The germline V gene (reference sequence) provides CDR1 DFQATT and CDR2 SNEGSKA. Trimming at the junction amounts to 3 bases on V and 5 bases on J, and the germline ends lie 5 bases apart. These data belong to a study of quantifying T cell responses using KT2 cells (dated 2017 in TCRdb). Regarding the research as a whole: RNA was DNase-treated and reverse transcribed with TCR alpha and beta constant-region primers, mostly using SuperScript III. To prevent over-amplification, PCR2 was performed as a SYBR Green qPCR and halted at a predetermined fluorescence threshold. The efficiency of the T4 ligation step under optimum conditions was estimated to be above 8%. Results the study describes overall, beyond this receptor: Saturation in the detection of KT2 sequences was observed at very high KT2 spike-in numbers. This TCR sequencing study did not compare the pipeline side by side with other TCR sequencing techniques. KT2 sequences were still detected at the lowest spike-in tested, roughly one KT2 cell per 100,000 PBMC. The numbers of KT2 alpha and beta sequences increased linearly with the number of input KT2 cells across several orders of magnitude.

To test the sensitivity and accuracy of the pipeline, known numbers of KT2, a T cell clone whose TCR had already been sequenced, were spiked into unfractionated PBMC. KT2 cells were mixed with a fixed number of PBMC to create a range of KT2-to-PBMC ratios. The receptor library was made with UMI-ligation and nested PCR. Using T4 RNA ligase 1, a single-stranded oligonucleotide bearing the Illumina SP2 sequence plus a UMI was ligated onto the 3' end of the cDNA. PCR1 consisted of 4 cycles (98 degrees C 15 s, 69 degrees C 30 s, 72 degrees C 40 s), and for the beta primer an equimolar mix of RC1.1 and RC1.2 was used to cover TRBC1 and TRBC2. From PCR2 onward, TCR alpha and beta chains were processed separately, with sample indices and Illumina adaptors added. Placed after an 8-base spacer, the UMI was made up of 12 random nucleotides arranged as two hexamers with a spacer between them. Libraries were sequenced on an Illumina MiSeq using v2 2x251 paired-end chemistry, with about a dozen samples typically included per run. PhiX DNA was added at roughly 4.5-8% to each sequencing library so that diversity was increased. Turning to the authors' computational methods: Raw reads were converted to FASTQ with bcl2fastq and demultiplexed by dual indices using Demultiplexor. V and J genes were assigned by Decombinator through tag matching that permitted a single base-pair mismatch. UMIs were used by Collapsinator to correct both sequencing errors and frequency errors caused by PCR heterogeneity. CDR3Translator turned Decombinator identifiers into nucleotide sequence, translated that sequence into amino acids, and pulled out the CDR3 based on C- and N-terminal motifs. Each distinct KT2 TCR was counted as a cluster of KT2 sequences sharing one unique molecular identifier. TCRdb trimmed the raw reads at Q25, called clones with MiXCR and kept productive beta chains. Each record represents a unique CDR3 protein, reported with the most common genes and DNA among its rows. The V and J calls, along with clone size, are taken from TCRdb and not from the paper's own processing. The table for this sample lists roughly 50,000 distinct CDR3 sequences; 10% to 15% of them were counted only once. The top ten hold around 9.9% of the sample.

This chain is built from TRBV20-1 and TRBJ2-1; no confident D gene assignment can be made. The TCR comes from a human donor. Sequencing was performed on PBMCs spiked with cells of the T cell clone KT2. CDR3 reads: CSASANNEQFF. Here is the DNA: TGCAGTGCTAGCGCGAACAATGAGCAGTTCTTC.